This paragraph covers one T cell receptor (beta chain) sequence. Its antigen remains unidentified. V gave up 6 bases and J gave up 1 base; unmatched junction bases: 2. The CDR3 extends over 15 amino acids. Germline V CDR1 and CDR2: SGHDT, YYEEEE. TCRdb keeps only in-frame clones here, not all; method: immunoSEQ multiplex PCR. This table has roughly 12,000 clones, 65% appearing once. The data stem from a study of chemoradiotherapy in HPV16-positive cancers. Study-wide background: Functional T-cell assays on a couple of HPV16-positive patients' cells defined candidate HPV-specific clones and common TCR motifs. Study-wide results and caveats: Candidate HPV-specific clones and E7-related TCR motifs grew in tumor during treatment. Better recurrence-free survival went with HPV-responsive T-cell expansion in HPV16-positive patients.

Samples were taken several times over chemoradiotherapy. This TCR was sampled from a human donor with HPV-associated anogenital cancer. The V and J genes are TRBV5-6 and TRBJ2-3; TRBD2 agrees at 13 bases. The sample was acquired from a patient who underwent chemoradiotherapy. In nucleotides, the CDR3 is TGTGCCAGCACCGGACTAGCGGGAGGCACAGATACGCAGTATTTT. As protein: CASTGLAGGTDTQYF.